Below are 28 T cell receptor beta chains sequenced from a single sample in a study of T cell responses to AZD1222 COVID-19 vaccine. This table comes from immunoSEQ multiplex PCR, and its TCRdb copy is limited to in-frame clones, with some not included. This table has 150,000 to 200,000 clones, 90% appearing once. The sequences come from peripheral blood, collected 28 days after the second AZD1222 dose. The receptors stem from an adult who received the AZD1222 COVID-19 vaccine.

This clone was detected a few times. The chain couples TRBV2 to TRBJ2-3, with TRBD2 as a possible D gene (5 bases). This CDR3 has 14 residues. The V gene lost 6 bases and the J gene lost 1 base, with 11 bases spanning the gap. Germline V gene lookup returns CDR1 SNHLY and CDR2 FYNNEI. CDR3 sequence reads: CASRPGFGTDTQYF. DNA of the CDR3: TGTGCCAGCAGACCGGGGTTTGGCACAGATACGCAGTATTTT.

The chain links TRBV5-1 to TRBJ2-1; 10 bases line up with TRBD2. This CDR3 comprises 16 residues. The junction had 5 bases not matched to a gene; V was cut back by 1 base and J by 4 bases. Germline values: CDR1 SGHRS, CDR2 YFSETQ. In DNA form, the CDR3 reads TGCGCCAGCAGCTTGATTAGTAGCGGGGGGTACAATGAGCAGTTCTTC. This encodes CASSLISSGGYNEQFF.

The chain has TRBV15 and TRBJ2-7; perhaps TRBD2 as D (6 bases). Trimming cost V 2 bases and J 4 bases, with 18 bases left between them. Germline assignment: CDR1 LNHNV and CDR2 YYDKDF (reference sequence). The CDR3 consists of 16 residues. The CDR3 DNA sequence: TGTGCCACCAGCAGAAATCCGACCGCCCGGGGGTACGAGCAGTACTTC. As protein: CATSRNPTARGYEQYF.

J is TRBJ1-6 and V is TRBV30; D might be TRBD1 (6 bases). Germline values: CDR1 GTSNPN, CDR2 SVGIG (reference sequence). The CDR3 is 18 amino acids. Trimming took 5 bases from V and 6 from J, leaving 26 bases between them. In nucleotides, the CDR3 is TGTGCCTGGGGGCTATTCGCCGGGGGCGCAGTTGGTAATTCACCCCTCCACTTT. It translates to CAWGLFAGGAVGNSPLHF.

The chain uses TRBV5-3 and TRBJ1-2, with 11 nucleotides matching TRBD1. TRBV5-3 is an ORF for which the function is uncertain. The CDR3 sequence is 15 residues long. Unmatched junction bases numbered 6, after V lost 4 bases and J lost 4 bases. As DNA, the CDR3 is TGTGCCAGAAGCCTGGGACAGGGGGACATCTATGGCTACACCTTC. The encoded protein is CARSLGQGDIYGYTF.

The gene calls are TRBV5-1 and TRBJ2-2; 7 bases line up with TRBD2. The CDR3 runs 16 residues. J lost 0 bases, V lost 1 base, and 3 bases had no gene match. CDR1 is SGHRS and CDR2 is YFSETQ in the germline V gene. CDR3 DNA sequence: TGCGCCAGCAGCTTGTTTCGGGGGGCGAACACCGGGGAGCTGTTTTTT. Its protein is CASSLFRGANTGELFF.

This chain links TRBV5-5 with TRBJ1-2; D is unclear. Germline V lookup: CDR1 SGHKS, CDR2 YYEKEE (reference sequence). The CDR3 is 13 residues long. V was cut by 5 bases and J by 0 bases, with 8 bases left in between. The CDR3 DNA reads as TGTGCCAGCAGTTTCCAGTCTAACTATGGCTACACCTTC. It codes for CASSFQSNYGYTF.

The chain is built from TRBV27 and TRBJ2-1, with D perhaps matching TRBD1 (6 bases). This CDR3 has 14 amino acids. Trimming cost V 5 bases and J 10 bases, with 18 bases left between them. Per the germline V gene, CDR1 is MNHEY and CDR2 is SMNVEV (reference sequence). The CDR3 here is CASSAWDIGSEQFF. Here the CDR3 DNA reads TGTGCCAGCAGTGCCTGGGACATAGGCTCGGAGCAGTTCTTC.

The chain uses TRBV4-3 and TRBJ2-1; no definite D call. Trimming took off 9 bases at V and 3 bases at J, with 12 bases between the two ends. Per germline, CDR1 LGHNA and CDR2 YSLEER. The CDR3 covers 13 residues. The CDR3 loop is CASSSWVYNEQFF. CDR3 DNA sequence: TGCGCCAGTTCGAGTTGGGTCTACAATGAGCAGTTCTTC.

The chain is built from TRBV12-3 or TRBV12-4 and TRBJ1-5; unclear D gene. The CDR3 is made up of 13 amino acids. V gave up 5 bases and J gave up 7 bases, with 12 bases separating them. The CDR3 region is CASSRRTGQPQHF. CDR3 nucleotide sequence: TGTGCCAGCAGTCGACGGACGGGGCAGCCCCAGCATTTT.

The chain combines TRBV18 with TRBJ1-1, with D perhaps TRBD1 (5 bases). Germline V lookup: CDR1 KGHSH, CDR2 LQKENI. Trimming removed 3 bases at V and 1 base at J, with 9 bases between. CDR3 length: 14 amino acids. The CDR3 sequence is CASSPYGQNTEAFF. The CDR3 coding sequence is TGTGCCAGCTCACCTTACGGACAGAACACTGAAGCTTTCTTT.

This chain joins TRBV11-2 and TRBJ2-7; perhaps TRBD1 as D (5 bases). The CDR3 covers 14 residues. Trimming took off 5 bases at V and 2 bases at J, with 13 bases between the two ends. Germline lookup yields CDR1 SGHAT and CDR2 FQNNGV. CDR3 in DNA: TGTGCCAGCAGCATAACAGGTGATACCTACGAGCAGTACTTC. Translation: CASSITGDTYEQYF.

This clone was observed a single time. The chain has TRBV27 and TRBJ2-2, with D perhaps being TRBD1 or TRBD2 (5 bases each). The CDR3 runs 14 residues. The V gene's germline CDR1 is MNHEY and CDR2 SMNVEV (reference sequence). The V end lost 4 bases, the J end lost 2 bases, and 8 bases lay between the germline ends. CDR3 in DNA: TGTGCCAGCAGTTATGGGACCAACACCGGGGAGCTGTTTTTT. Protein product: CASSYGTNTGELFF.

In DNA, the CDR3 is TGCGCCAGCAGAAACCCTGGTGCCGAGACCCAGTACTTC. This sequence encodes CASRNPGAETQYF. V is TRBV5-1 and J is TRBJ2-5; D gene unclear. The CDR3 has 13 amino acids. The ends were cut back, 5 bases at V and 5 bases at J, with 13 bases in the middle. CDR1 and CDR2 (germline): SGHRS, YFSETQ.

This clone was seen only once. This rearrangement joins TRBV30 to TRBJ1-2, with D unclear. Germline V gene lookup returns CDR1 GTSNPN and CDR2 SVGIG (reference sequence). The CDR3 is 11 residues long. Trimming took 2 bases from V and 8 from J, leaving 9 bases between them. The CDR3 sequence is CAWSMLGGYTF. CDR3 nucleotide sequence: TGTGCCTGGAGTATGCTGGGGGGCTACACCTTC.

The table lists this clone with a few counts. This CDR3 reads CAWSVREGGEQFF. The CDR3, as DNA: TGTGCCTGGAGTGTACGGGAGGGCGGTGAGCAGTTCTTC. The chain links TRBV30 to TRBJ2-1; TRBD2 matches 8 bases. The germline gives CDR1 GTSNPN, CDR2 SVGIG (reference sequence). The CDR3 covers 13 residues. The ends lost 0 bases at V and 9 bases at J; junction bases unmatched: 4.

The rearrangement joins TRBV7-9 to TRBJ1-4; D is unresolved. Trimming removed 3 bases from V and 9 bases from J, with 11 bases in between. Germline V gene sequence: CDR1 SEHNR, CDR2 FQNEAQ (reference sequence). The CDR3 sequence is 13 residues long. CDR3 region: CASSFQVTQKLFF. For the CDR3, the DNA is TGTGCCAGCAGCTTTCAAGTGACCCAAAAACTGTTTTTT.

This clone has a handful of counts. The chain couples TRBV19 to TRBJ2-2; D is possibly TRBD1 or TRBD2 (5 bases each). Germline lookup yields CDR1 LNHDA and CDR2 SQIVND (reference sequence). There are 15 residues in the CDR3. Trimming cost V 5 bases and J 7 bases, with 17 bases left between them. The CDR3: CASSLGTILGGELFF. As DNA, the CDR3 is TGTGCCAGTAGTCTCGGGACCATCCTCGGCGGGGAGCTGTTTTTT. Variable domain in full (rest from reference TRBV19 and TRBJ2-2): DGGITQSPKYLFRKEGQNVTLSCEQNLNHDAMYWYRQDPGQGLRLIYYSQIVNDFQKGDIAEGYSVSREKKESFPLTVTSAQKNPTAFYLCASSLGTILGGELFFGEGSRLTVL.

This chain joins TRBV11-2 and TRBJ2-2; D possibly corresponds to TRBD1 (5 bases). The ends were cut back, 4 bases at V and 3 bases at J, with 9 bases in the middle. The CDR3 consists of 14 residues. Germline V gene lookup returns CDR1 SGHAT and CDR2 FQNNGV. In DNA form, the CDR3 reads TGTGCCAGCAGCTCACAGGTTGACACCGGGGAGCTGTTTTTT. It codes for CASSSQVDTGELFF.

This clone was detected only once. J is TRBJ2-3 and V is TRBV30; D is perhaps TRBD2 (5 bases). V lost 5 bases, J lost 6 bases, and 9 bases lay in between. This CDR3 is built from 11 residues. From germline, CDR1 is GTSNPN and CDR2 SVGIG (reference sequence). This chain's CDR3 is CAWGLGDTQYF. The CDR3 DNA sequence: TGTGCCTGGGGACTGGGGGATACGCAGTATTTT.

V is TRBV6-2 or TRBV6-3 and J is TRBJ2-3, with D unresolved. The V and J ends lost 6 bases and 6 bases respectively, with 10 bases between them. CDR3 length equals 12 residues. The germline V gene encodes CDR1 MNHEY and CDR2 SVGEGT. CDR3 amino acids: CASSSRGDTQYF. The CDR3 nucleotides read TGTGCCAGCAGCTCTAGAGGTGATACGCAGTATTTT.

The gene calls are TRBV5-6 and TRBJ1-1; D is perhaps TRBD1 (6 bases). Germline values: CDR1 SGHDT, CDR2 YYEEEE. V was cut by 1 base and J by 7 bases, with 11 bases left in between. CDR3 length equals 13 residues. The CDR3 bases are TGTGCCAGCAGCTTGATGTCCAGGGGTGAAGCTTTCTTT. Amino acids: CASSLMSRGEAFF.

V and J are TRBV5-1 and TRBJ1-6, with 7 bases identical to TRBD1. Looked up from germline, CDR1 is SGHRS and CDR2 is YFSETQ. This CDR3 is 15 amino acids long. With 1 base clipped from V and 6 bases from J, the junction kept 4 bases outside the gene matches. In DNA, the CDR3 is TGCGCCAGCAGCTTGATGGGACAGACTAATTCACCCCTCCACTTT. Protein sequence: CASSLMGQTNSPLHF.

The chain combines TRBV2 with TRBJ2-7; 8 bases fit TRBD1. Germline V gene lookup returns CDR1 SNHLY and CDR2 FYNNEI. Unmatched junction bases numbered 6, after V lost 6 bases and J lost 2 bases. This CDR3 contains 14 residues. The CDR3 bases are TGTGCCAGCAGCGAGACAGGGGTCCCCTACGAGCAGTACTTC. Translating gives CASSETGVPYEQYF. The full variable domain, its missing parts supplied by reference TRBV2 and TRBJ2-7, is EPEVTQTPSHQVTQMGQEVILRCVPISNHLYFYWYRQILGQKVEFLVSFYNNEISEKSEIFDDQFSVERPDGSNFTLKIRSTKLEDSAMYFCASSETGVPYEQYFGPGTRLTVT.

This chain uses TRBV27 with TRBJ2-1; D is unclear. In germline, CDR1 is MNHEY, CDR2 SMNVEV (reference sequence). The CDR3 covers 13 residues. CDR3 amino acids: CASAPMTGQEQFF. CDR3 sequence (DNA): TGTGCGTCTGCCCCAATGACTGGGCAGGAGCAGTTCTTC.

This clone was counted only a few times. This chain uses TRBV27 with TRBJ1-1, with D hard to call. Germline CDR1 and CDR2: MNHEY and SMNVEV (reference sequence). Trimming removed 0 bases from V and 0 bases from J, with 17 bases in between. The CDR3 runs 18 residues. The CDR3 spells CASSLSIPGRSMNTEAFF. The CDR3 bases are TGTGCCAGCAGTTTATCGATCCCGGGCAGGAGCATGAACACTGAAGCTTTCTTT.

This chain uses TRBV6-6 with TRBJ2-1; 10 bases are shared with TRBD2. V shed 5 bases, J shed 10 bases, and the junction held 20 bases outside the gene matches. The CDR3 is 18 amino acids. CDR1 and CDR2 (germline): MNHNY, SVGAGI (reference sequence). CDR3 in amino acids: CASSLHDLLAGVGNEQFF. The CDR3 DNA is TGTGCCAGCAGTCTCCACGACTTGCTAGCGGGAGTAGGAAACGAGCAGTTCTTC.

The rearrangement links TRBV27 to TRBJ2-7; D is ambiguous. Germline values: CDR1 MNHEY, CDR2 SMNVEV (reference sequence). This CDR3 spans 13 amino acids. Trimming took off 2 bases at V and 10 bases at J, with 15 bases between the two ends. CDR3 bases: TGTGCCAGCAGTTTAAATCTCAAGGCCTTCCAGTACTTC. Encoded protein: CASSLNLKAFQYF.